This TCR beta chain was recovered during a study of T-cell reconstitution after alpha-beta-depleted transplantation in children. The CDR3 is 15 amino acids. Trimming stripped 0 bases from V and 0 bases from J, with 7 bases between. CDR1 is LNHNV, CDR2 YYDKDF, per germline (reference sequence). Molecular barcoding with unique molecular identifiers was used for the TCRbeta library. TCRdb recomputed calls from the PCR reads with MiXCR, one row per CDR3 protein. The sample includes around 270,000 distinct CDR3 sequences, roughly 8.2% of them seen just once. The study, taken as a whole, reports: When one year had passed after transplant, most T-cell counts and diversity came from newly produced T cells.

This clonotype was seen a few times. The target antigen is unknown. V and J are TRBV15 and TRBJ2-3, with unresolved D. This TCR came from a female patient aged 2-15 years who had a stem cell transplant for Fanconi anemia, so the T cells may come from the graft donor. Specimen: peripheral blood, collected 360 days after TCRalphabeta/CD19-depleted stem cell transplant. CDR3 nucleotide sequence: TGTGCCACCAGCAGAGAACCGTCTAGCACAGATACGCAGTATTTT. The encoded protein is CATSREPSSTDTQYF.